This note documents a single T cell receptor (beta chain) sequence. Its antigen is still unknown. Libraries were prepared by immunoSEQ multiplex PCR; TCRdb keeps only in-frame clonotypes and omits some of them. The sample gives about 270,000 clones, almost 95% of which show up once; roughly 0.5% is in the top ten. This CDR3 contains 11 residues. Germline-derived CDR1 and CDR2 are ENHRY and SYGVKD. The germline V and J ends were trimmed by 6 bases and 10 bases, with 10 bases remaining between them. This entry belongs to a study of T cell responses to AZD1222 COVID-19 vaccine. Study conclusions and caveats: Spike was spanned by vaccine-associated CD4 TCRs, with dominance at 160-218 and 743-854.

The gene calls are TRBV10-3 and TRBJ2-1; no firm D call. Here the sequenced sample was peripheral blood, taken 28 days after the second AZD1222 dose. This clonotype was sampled from an adult who received the AZD1222 COVID-19 vaccine. The CDR3, as DNA: TGTGCCATCAGAGACGGTGGCGAGCAGTTCTTC. Amino acids: CAIRDGGEQFF.